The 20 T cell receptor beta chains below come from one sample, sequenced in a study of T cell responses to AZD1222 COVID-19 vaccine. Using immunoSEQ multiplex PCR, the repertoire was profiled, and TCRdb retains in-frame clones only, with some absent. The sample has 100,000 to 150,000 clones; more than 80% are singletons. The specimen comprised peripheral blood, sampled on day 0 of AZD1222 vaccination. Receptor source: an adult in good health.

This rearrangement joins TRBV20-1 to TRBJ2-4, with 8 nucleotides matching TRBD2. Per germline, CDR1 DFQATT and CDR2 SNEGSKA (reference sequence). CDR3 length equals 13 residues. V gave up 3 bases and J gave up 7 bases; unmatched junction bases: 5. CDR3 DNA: TGCAGTGCTAGTCTGACTAGCGTCAACATTCAGTACTTC. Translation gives CSASLTSVNIQYF.

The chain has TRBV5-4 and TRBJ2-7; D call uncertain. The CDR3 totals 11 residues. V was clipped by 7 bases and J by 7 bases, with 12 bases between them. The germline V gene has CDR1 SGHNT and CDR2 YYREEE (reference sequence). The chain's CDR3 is CASRAGDEQYF. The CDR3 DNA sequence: TGTGCCAGCCGGGCAGGTGATGAGCAGTACTTC.

In DNA, the CDR3 is TGTGCCAGCAGTTCCCCTGGGGGCAGCTCCTACGAGCAGTACTTC. The encoded protein is CASSSPGGSSYEQYF. The chain couples TRBV28 to TRBJ2-7; possibly TRBD1 for D (6 bases). Germline V lookup: CDR1 MDHEN, CDR2 SYDVKM. V was trimmed by 4 bases and J by 0 bases, leaving 13 bases between them. This CDR3 contains 15 residues. The full variable domain, its missing parts supplied by reference TRBV28 and TRBJ2-7, is DVKVTQSSRYLVKRTGEKVFLECVQDMDHENMFWYRQDPGLGLRLIYFSYDVKMKEKGDIPEGYSVSREKKERFSLILESASTNQTSMYLCASSSPGGSSYEQYFGPGTRLTVT.

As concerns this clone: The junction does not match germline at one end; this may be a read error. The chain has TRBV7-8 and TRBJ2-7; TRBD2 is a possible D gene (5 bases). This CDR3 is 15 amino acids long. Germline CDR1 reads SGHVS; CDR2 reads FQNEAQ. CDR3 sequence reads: CASSLALTVSYEQYF. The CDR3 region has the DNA TGTGCCAGTAGCTTAGCGTTAACGGTTTCCTACGAGCAGTACTTC. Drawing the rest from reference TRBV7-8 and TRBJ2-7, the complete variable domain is GAGVSQSPRYKVAKRGQDVALRCDPISGHVSLFWYQQALGQGPEFLTYFQNEAQLDKSGLPSDRFFAERPEGSVSTLKIQRTQQEDSAVYLCASSLALTVSYEQYFGPGTRLTVT.

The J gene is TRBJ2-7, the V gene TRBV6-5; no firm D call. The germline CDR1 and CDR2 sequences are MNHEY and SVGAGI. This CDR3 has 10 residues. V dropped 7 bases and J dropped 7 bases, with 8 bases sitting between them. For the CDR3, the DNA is TGTGCCAGCAAGGGCGAGGAGCAGTACTTC. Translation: CASKGEEQYF.

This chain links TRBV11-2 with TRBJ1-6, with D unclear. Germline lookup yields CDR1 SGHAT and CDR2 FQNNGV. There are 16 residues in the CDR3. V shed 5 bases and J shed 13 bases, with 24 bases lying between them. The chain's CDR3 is CASSQRVVGSLWPLHF. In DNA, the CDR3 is TGTGCCAGCAGCCAGCGCGTAGTGGGTTCGCTTTGGCCCCTCCACTTT.

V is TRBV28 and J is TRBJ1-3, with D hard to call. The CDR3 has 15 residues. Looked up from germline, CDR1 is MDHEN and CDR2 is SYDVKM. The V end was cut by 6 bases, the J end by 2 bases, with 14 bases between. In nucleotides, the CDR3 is TGTGCCAGCAGCTGGGCGAAGTGGACTGGAAACACCATATATTTT. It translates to CASSWAKWTGNTIYF.

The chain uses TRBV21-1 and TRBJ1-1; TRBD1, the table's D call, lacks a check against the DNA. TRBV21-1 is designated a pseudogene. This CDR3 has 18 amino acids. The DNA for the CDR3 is TGTGCCAGCAGCACTTCGATGACAGGGGGCCCGAAGGGCACTGAAGCTTTCTTT. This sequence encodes CASSTSMTGGPKGTEAFF.

The CDR3 region is CASSSEALQETQYF. The CDR3 coding sequence is TGTGCCAGCAGCTCGGAGGCCCTCCAAGAGACCCAGTACTTC. V is TRBV7-3 and J is TRBJ2-5, with a possible D match to TRBD2 (5 bases). Per the germline V gene, CDR1 is SGHTA and CDR2 is FQGTGA. This CDR3 comprises 14 residues. V lost 4 bases to trimming and J lost 1 base, with 10 bases between them.

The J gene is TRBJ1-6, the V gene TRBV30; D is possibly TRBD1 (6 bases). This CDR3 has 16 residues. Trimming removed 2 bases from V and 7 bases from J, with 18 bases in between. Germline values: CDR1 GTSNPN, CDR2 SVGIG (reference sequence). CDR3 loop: CAWSPYDRNENSPLHF. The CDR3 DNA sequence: TGTGCCTGGAGTCCATACGACAGGAATGAGAATTCACCCCTCCACTTT.

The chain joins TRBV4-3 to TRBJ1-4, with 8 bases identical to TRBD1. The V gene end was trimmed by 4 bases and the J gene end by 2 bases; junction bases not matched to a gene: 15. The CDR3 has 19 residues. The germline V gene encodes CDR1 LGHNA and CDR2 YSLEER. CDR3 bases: TGCGCCAGCAGCCGCGGACAGGGAACGTGGTCAACTACTAATGAAAAACTGTTTTTT. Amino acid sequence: CASSRGQGTWSTTNEKLFF.

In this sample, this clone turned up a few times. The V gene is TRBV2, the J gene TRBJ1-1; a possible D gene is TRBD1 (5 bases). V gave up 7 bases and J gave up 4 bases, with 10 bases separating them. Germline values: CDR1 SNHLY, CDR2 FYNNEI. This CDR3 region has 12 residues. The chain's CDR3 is CASTGLGTEAFF. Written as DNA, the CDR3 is TGTGCCAGCACAGGGTTAGGCACTGAAGCTTTCTTT.

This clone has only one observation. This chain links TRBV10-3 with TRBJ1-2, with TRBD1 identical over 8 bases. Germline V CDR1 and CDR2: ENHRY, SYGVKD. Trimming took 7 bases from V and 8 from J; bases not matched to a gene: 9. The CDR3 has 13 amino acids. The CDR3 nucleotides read TGTGCCATCATGGAAGTGGACAGGGACGGCTACACCTTC. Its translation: CAIMEVDRDGYTF.

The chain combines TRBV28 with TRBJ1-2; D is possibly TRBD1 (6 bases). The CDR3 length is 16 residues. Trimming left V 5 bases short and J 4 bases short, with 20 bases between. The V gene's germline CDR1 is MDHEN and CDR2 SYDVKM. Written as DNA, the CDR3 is TGTGCCAGCAGTAAACTTCCGGGGGGCGCAGGCTATGGCTACACCTTC. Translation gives CASSKLPGGAGYGYTF.

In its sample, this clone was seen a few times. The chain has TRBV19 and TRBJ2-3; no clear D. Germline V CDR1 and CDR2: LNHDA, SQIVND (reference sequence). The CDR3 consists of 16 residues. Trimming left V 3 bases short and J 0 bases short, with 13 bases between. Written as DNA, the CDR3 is TGTGCCAGTAGTATCCCCGGGCTAGATAGCACAGATACGCAGTATTTT. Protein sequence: CASSIPGLDSTDTQYF.

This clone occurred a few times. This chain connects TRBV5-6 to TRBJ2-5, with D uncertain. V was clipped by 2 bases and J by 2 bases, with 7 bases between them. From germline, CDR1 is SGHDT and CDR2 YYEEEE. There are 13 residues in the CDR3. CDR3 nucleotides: TGTGCCAGCAGCTTTAGCCTACAAGAGACCCAGTACTTC. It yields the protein CASSFSLQETQYF.

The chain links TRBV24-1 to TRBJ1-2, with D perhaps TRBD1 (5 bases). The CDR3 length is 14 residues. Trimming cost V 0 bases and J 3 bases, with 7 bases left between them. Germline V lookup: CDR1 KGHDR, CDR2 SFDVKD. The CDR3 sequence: CATSDLIRDYGYTF. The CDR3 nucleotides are TGTGCCACCAGTGATTTGATCAGGGACTATGGCTACACCTTC.

The CDR3: CASRRNNEQFF. Written as DNA, the CDR3 is TGTGCCAGCCGCAGGAACAATGAGCAGTTCTTC. The chain carries TRBV6-5 and TRBJ2-1; D is unclear. The ends were cut back, 8 bases at V and 5 bases at J, with 7 bases in the middle. This CDR3 spans 11 amino acids. The germline V gene has CDR1 MNHEY and CDR2 SVGAGI.

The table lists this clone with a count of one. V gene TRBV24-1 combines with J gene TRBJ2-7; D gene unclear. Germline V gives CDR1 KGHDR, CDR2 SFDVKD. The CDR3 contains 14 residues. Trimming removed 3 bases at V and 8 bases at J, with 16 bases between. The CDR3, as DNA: TGTGCCACCAGTGATACTAAGGAGTTACTGAAGCAGTACTTC. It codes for CATSDTKELLKQYF.

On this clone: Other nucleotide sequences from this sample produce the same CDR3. For the CDR3, the DNA is TGTGCCAGCAGTCCGCGGGGCTCTGGGGCCAACGTCCTGACTTTC. Translated, it gives CASSPRGSGANVLTF. The chain uses TRBV27 and TRBJ2-6; perhaps TRBD2 as D (6 bases). Trimming pared 5 bases from V and 0 bases from J, leaving 8 bases between. The CDR3 covers 15 residues. Germline V gene lookup returns CDR1 MNHEY and CDR2 SMNVEV (reference sequence).